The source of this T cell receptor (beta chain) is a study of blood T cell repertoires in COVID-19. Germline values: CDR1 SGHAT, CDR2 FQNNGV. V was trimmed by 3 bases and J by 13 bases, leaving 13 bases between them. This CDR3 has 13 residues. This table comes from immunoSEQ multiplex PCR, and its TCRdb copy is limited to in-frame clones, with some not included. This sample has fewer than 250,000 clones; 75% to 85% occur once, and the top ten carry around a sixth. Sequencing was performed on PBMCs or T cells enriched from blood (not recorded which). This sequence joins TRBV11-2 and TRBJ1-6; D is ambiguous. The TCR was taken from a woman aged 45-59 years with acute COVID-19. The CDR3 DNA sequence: TGTGCCAGCAGCTTCGAGGGCTCCGGGCCCCTCCACTTT. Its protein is CASSFEGSGPLHF.